This TCR beta chain came from a study of CD8 T cells in Susac syndrome. Study-level findings and limits: The study found that Susac CD8+ clonal expansion peaked in TEMRA cells and active patients. The study's TCR sequencing and HLA analysis drew on a certain number of individuals. That number was acknowledged as relatively small.

A quantity of 0.5 to 1 ug RNA underwent reverse transcription using random hexamers. MiXCR, run by TCRdb on the immunoSEQ multiplex PCR reads, gives a single entry per CDR3 protein. The table has fewer than 150,000 distinct CDR3 sequences, approximately 95% seen once. CDR3 length: 11 amino acids. V was shortened by 5 bases and J by 6 bases, with 6 bases between the two germline ends. In germline, CDR1 is MNHNY, CDR2 SVGAGI (reference sequence). Under recently defined diagnostic criteria, the patients with Susac syndrome qualified as having definite or probable disease. Both CD4+ and CD8+ T cells were negatively isolated, and TEMRA cells underwent FACS enrichment. On this clonotype itself: No antigen is known for it.

This clonotype was sampled from a human donor with Susac syndrome. Sequencing was done on a sample of CD8+ T cells from PBMCs. This chain uses TRBV6-6 with TRBJ2-3; D ambiguous. The CDR3 DNA is TGTGCCAGCAGTCCCCCGGATACGCAGTATTTT. Protein: CASSPPDTQYF.